The 22 T cell receptor beta chains given below trace back to one sample, sequenced in a study of graft-versus-host responses after intestinal transplantation. The method was immunoSEQ multiplex PCR; TCRdb's version includes in-frame clones alone and lacks a portion of them. Altogether some 120,000 clones are present, just over 90% being singletons, with the ten largest covering about 0.18%. No antigen has been identified for these receptors. The source was unstimulated CD4+ T cells sorted from spleen or lymph node cells, collected before intestinal transplant. The receptor set was obtained from a human donor who received an intestinal transplant.

This clone was found once. The V call is TRBV28, the J call TRBJ1-2; 10 positions match TRBD1. J gave up 6 bases and V 2 bases, and 9 bases lay outside the gene matches. The CDR3 is 16 amino acids. In germline, CDR1 is MDHEN, CDR2 SYDVKM. The CDR3, as DNA: TGTGCCAGCAGTTTAGGGACAGGGGTTCGGACGGATGGCTACACCTTC. This translates into CASSLGTGVRTDGYTF.

V gene TRBV29-1 combines with J gene TRBJ2-5; 7 nucleotides align to TRBD1. Germline V gene lookup returns CDR1 SQVTM and CDR2 ANQGSEA. With 5 bases clipped from V and 2 bases from J, the junction kept 8 bases outside the gene matches. CDR3 length equals 14 residues. CDR3 bases: TGCAGCGTTTACCGACAGGGCCGTCAAGAGACCCAGTACTTC. It yields the protein CSVYRQGRQETQYF.

V gene TRBV19 combines with J gene TRBJ1-2; TRBD1 might be the D (5 bases). CDR1 LNHDA and CDR2 SQIVND come from the germline V gene (reference sequence). V was shortened by 6 bases and J by 4 bases, with 18 bases between the two germline ends. CDR3 length: 15 residues. The CDR3 here is CASSIPTREGYGYTF. CDR3 bases: TGTGCCAGTAGCATCCCCACCAGGGAGGGCTATGGCTACACCTTC.

The CDR3 DNA reads TGTGCCAGCAGCTTATCCGTTCCCCAAGAGACCCAGTACTTC. This encodes CASSLSVPQETQYF. The chain links TRBV7-6 to TRBJ2-5; D unresolved. Trimming removed 2 bases from V and 1 base from J, with 8 bases in between. The germline gives CDR1 SGHVS, CDR2 FNYEAQ. This CDR3 spans 14 amino acids.

The chain uses TRBV6-1 and TRBJ2-5, with a weak D call TRBD2 (6 bases). The V gene's germline CDR1 is MNHNS and CDR2 SASEGT. CDR3 length: 15 residues. Trimming took 4 bases from V and 1 from J, leaving 13 bases between them. CDR3 sequence reads: CASSGTGLPQETQYF. CDR3 nucleotide sequence: TGTGCCAGCAGTGGGACGGGACTCCCCCAAGAGACCCAGTACTTC.

V and J are TRBV11-2 and TRBJ1-2; 7 bases line up with TRBD1. The CDR3 has 13 residues. Trimming at V came to 5 bases and at J to 4 bases, leaving 4 bases not matched to a gene. The germline V gene encodes CDR1 SGHAT and CDR2 FQNNGV. The chain's CDR3 is CASSPRDSYGYTF. The CDR3 nucleotides read TGTGCCAGCAGCCCCCGGGACAGCTATGGCTACACCTTC.

This clone was seen a single time. The chain employs TRBV29-1 and TRBJ2-5, with TRBD2 identical over 13 bases. CDR1 and CDR2 from the germline V gene are SQVTM and ANQGSEA. The CDR3 is 14 residues long. Trimming took 4 bases from V and 5 from J; bases not matched to a gene: 4. This CDR3 is CSVGPTSGGETQYF. In DNA, the CDR3 is TGCAGCGTTGGTCCGACTAGCGGGGGGGAGACCCAGTACTTC.

The chain links TRBV5-1 to TRBJ2-1; 7 nucleotides match TRBD2. Germline CDR1 SGHRS, CDR2 YFSETQ. Trimming cost V 3 bases and J 0 bases; bases outside gene matches: 9. The CDR3 is 17 residues long. DNA for the CDR3: TGCGCCAGCAGCTCGGGGGAGGGCCGGCCCTCCTACAATGAGCAGTTCTTC. It codes for CASSSGEGRPSYNEQFF.

This clone was observed a single time. V gene TRBV29-1 combines with J gene TRBJ2-1, with 8 bases lining up with TRBD2. Looked up from germline, CDR1 is SQVTM and CDR2 is ANQGSEA. The CDR3 is 17 residues long. V lost 5 bases, J lost 9 bases, and 21 bases stayed unmatched. In DNA form, the CDR3 reads TGCAGCGTTCAGCTAGGGGTAGCGGGATCCTCAAGGGGTGAGCAGTTCTTC. Translating gives CSVQLGVAGSSRGEQFF.

The chain uses TRBV6-5 and TRBJ2-7, with D perhaps matching TRBD1 (6 bases). The CDR3 loop spans 12 amino acids. The V gene lost 5 bases and the J gene lost 2 bases, with 7 bases spanning the gap. The V gene's germline CDR1 is MNHEY and CDR2 SVGAGI. CDR3 in DNA: TGTGCCAGCAGTGGGACAACCTACGAGCAGTACTTC. Amino acid sequence: CASSGTTYEQYF.

The rearrangement links TRBV18 to TRBJ1-2, with D possibly being TRBD1 (5 bases). This CDR3 comprises 14 residues. The V end lost 4 bases, the J end lost 13 bases, and 22 bases lay between the germline ends. Germline V gives CDR1 KGHSH, CDR2 LQKENI. DNA for the CDR3: TGTGCCAGCTCACTAGTTTTGGGGCAGACCAGTGGCACCTTC. Protein: CASSLVLGQTSGTF.

Note on this clone: At one of its ends the junction is not consistent with the germline gene, which may arise from a read error. The genes are TRBV7-9 and TRBJ2-7; D is undetermined. The CDR3 is 11 residues long. Germline-derived CDR1 and CDR2 are SEHNR and FQNEAQ (reference sequence). CDR3: CASSVSFEQYF. In nucleotides, the CDR3 is TGTGCCAGCAGCGTGTCCTTCGAGCAGTACTTC.

The chain is built from TRBV19 and TRBJ2-7; D is unclear. Trimming took 5 bases from V and 0 from J, leaving 11 bases between them. Germline CDR1 and CDR2: LNHDA and SQIVND (reference sequence). This CDR3 comprises 14 residues. The CDR3 region is CASSGTISSYEQYF. As DNA, the CDR3 is TGTGCCAGTAGTGGTACTATATCCTCCTACGAGCAGTACTTC.

This sequence joins TRBV30 and TRBJ1-4, with TRBD1 matching 7 bases. CDR1 is GTSNPN, CDR2 SVGIG, per germline (reference sequence). The CDR3 contains 11 residues. Trimming cost V 8 bases and J 3 bases; bases outside gene matches: 0. The CDR3 here is CAQGANEKLFF. The CDR3, as DNA: TGTGCCCAGGGGGCTAATGAAAAACTGTTTTTT.

The chain links TRBV28 to TRBJ2-7; 15 bases are a match to TRBD2. CDR3 length: 16 residues. The V gene end was trimmed by 7 bases and the J gene end by 6 bases; junction bases not matched to a gene: 10. CDR1 is MDHEN, CDR2 SYDVKM, per germline. The chain's CDR3 is CASTTGLAGGSGEQYF. The CDR3, as DNA: TGTGCCAGCACTACGGGACTAGCGGGAGGATCGGGCGAGCAGTACTTC. The full variable domain, completed using reference TRBV28 and TRBJ2-7, is DVKVTQSSRYLVKRTGEKVFLECVQDMDHENMFWYRQDPGLGLRLIYFSYDVKMKEKGDIPEGYSVSREKKERFSLILESASTNQTSMYLCASTTGLAGGSGEQYFGPGTRLTVT.

V usage is TRBV27 and J usage is TRBJ2-3; a weak D match, TRBD1 (5 bases). CDR1 and CDR2 (germline): MNHEY, SMNVEV (reference sequence). The V end lost 3 bases, the J end lost 2 bases, and 12 bases lay between the germline ends. This CDR3 has 15 residues. CDR3 DNA sequence: TGTGCCAGCAGTTTGGGGCCACTCCACACAGATACGCAGTATTTT. Protein sequence: CASSLGPLHTDTQYF.

This chain uses TRBV19 with TRBJ1-1; the D is unclear. V gave up 2 bases and J gave up 1 base, with 8 bases separating them. Germline V gene sequence: CDR1 LNHDA, CDR2 SQIVND (reference sequence). The CDR3 is made up of 14 amino acids. CDR3 in amino acids: CASSIQPGNTEAFF. In nucleotides, the CDR3 is TGTGCCAGTAGTATACAACCAGGGAACACTGAAGCTTTCTTT.

The chain joins TRBV28 to TRBJ2-7; D may be TRBD1 (6 bases). The CDR3 is 15 residues long. The V gene's germline CDR1 is MDHEN and CDR2 SYDVKM. V was trimmed by 4 bases and J by 3 bases, leaving 16 bases between them. Written as DNA, the CDR3 is TGTGCCAGCAGTTCCCGGGACCCACAGGGCTACGAGCAGTACTTC. Amino acid sequence: CASSSRDPQGYEQYF.

V usage is TRBV5-4 and J usage is TRBJ1-2; tentatively, D is TRBD1 (6 bases). V lost 1 base to trimming and J lost 4 bases, with 11 bases between them. This CDR3 contains 14 residues. Germline assignment: CDR1 SGHNT and CDR2 YYREEE (reference sequence). The CDR3 DNA reads TGTGCCAGCAGCTTGACAGGGCTCATCTATGGCTACACCTTC. It encodes CASSLTGLIYGYTF.

The rearrangement uses TRBV2 and TRBJ1-2; D is ambiguous. Trimming shortened V by 7 bases and J by 6 bases, and 15 bases separated the two germline ends. The CDR3 length is 13 residues. Germline V gene lookup returns CDR1 SNHLY and CDR2 FYNNEI. The CDR3 protein is CASIGLLTNGYTF. For the CDR3, the DNA is TGTGCCAGCATTGGCCTGCTAACTAATGGCTACACCTTC.

Worth noting for this clone: Other nucleotide sequences in the sample specify the same CDR3. This chain uses TRBV18 with TRBJ1-1, with D maybe TRBD1 (5 bases). The length of the CDR3 is 14 residues. Trimming shortened V by 3 bases and J by 1 base, and 9 bases separated the two germline ends. Per the germline V gene, CDR1 is KGHSH and CDR2 is LQKENI. The CDR3 protein is CASSPQGGNTEAFF. CDR3 in DNA: TGTGCCAGCTCACCGCAGGGTGGGAACACTGAAGCTTTCTTT.

The J gene is TRBJ2-7, the V gene TRBV18; tentatively, D is TRBD2 (5 bases). V was clipped by 4 bases and J by 5 bases, with 15 bases between them. CDR3 length equals 14 residues. Germline V lookup: CDR1 KGHSH, CDR2 LQKENI. The CDR3 nucleotides are TGTGCCAGCTCACGCGTCGGAGGATTAAACGAGCAGTACTTC. Its translation is CASSRVGGLNEQYF. The full variable domain, its missing parts supplied by reference TRBV18 and TRBJ2-7, is NAGVMQNPRHLVRRRGQEARLRCSPMKGHSHVYWYRQLPEEGLKFMVYLQKENIIDESGMPKERFSAEFPKEGPSILRIQQVVRGDSAAYFCASSRVGGLNEQYFGPGTRLTVT.